The 22 T cell receptor beta chains reported below all come from one sample, sequenced in a study of shared T cell receptors in the human thymus. Generated by immunoSEQ multiplex PCR, the TCRdb table keeps only in-frame clones and is missing some. The sample lists some 700,000 clones; approximately 85% were seen once. These data also formed part of another study, on human thymus T cells.

The sequenced sample consisted of thymocytes. These TCRs come from a girl under three years old with a congenital heart defect.

The J gene is TRBJ1-6, the V gene TRBV5-1; D unclear. The V end lost 4 bases, the J end lost 0 bases, and 5 bases lay between the germline ends. CDR3 length: 14 amino acids. Germline loops: CDR1 SGHRS, CDR2 YFSETQ. The CDR3 coding sequence is TGCGCCAGCAGCGTGAGCTCCTATAATTCACCCCTCCACTTT. It encodes CASSVSSYNSPLHF.

This chain uses TRBV7-2 with TRBJ2-5; possible D gene TRBD2, 5 bases. This CDR3 contains 18 residues. Between the trimmed V and J ends, which lost 7 bases and 4 bases, there was a span of 28 bases. Germline CDR1 SGHTA, CDR2 FQGNSA. The CDR3 bases are TGTGCCAGCACCCCTGGGAAACGGGAAAGGGAAGGCCGAGAGACCCAGTACTTC. This translates into CASTPGKREREGRETQYF.

The chain links TRBV6-1 to TRBJ1-5; 9 bases line up with TRBD1. CDR3 length: 18 amino acids. Germline CDR1 is MNHNS and CDR2 is SASEGT. After removal of 4 bases from V and 2 bases from J, the junction contained 12 bases not matched to a gene. CDR3 amino acids: CASSGEGQGFGGNQPQHF. CDR3 nucleotide sequence: TGTGCCAGCAGTGGAGAGGGACAGGGCTTTGGGGGCAATCAGCCCCAGCATTTT.

The chain employs TRBV4-1 and TRBJ1-1; D might be TRBD1 (5 bases). The CDR3 runs to 18 residues. V shed 1 base and J shed 1 base, with 19 bases lying between them. CDR1 is MGHRA, CDR2 YSYEKL, per germline. CDR3 in DNA: TGCGCCAGCAGCCAAGGGGCCGAGGCGGGGCCAAGGAACACTGAAGCTTTCTTT. Encoded protein: CASSQGAEAGPRNTEAFF.

This rearrangement joins TRBV5-8 to TRBJ1-2; D ambiguous. The CDR3 is made up of 15 amino acids. V dropped 3 bases and J dropped 3 bases, with 15 bases sitting between them. Germline assignment: CDR1 SGHTS and CDR2 YDEGEE. CDR3 nucleotide sequence: TGTGCCAGCAGCTCGGAACCGGGTTCCTACTATGGCTACACCTTC. Translating gives CASSSEPGSYYGYTF.

The chain is built from TRBV5-6 and TRBJ2-1; 7 bases are a match to TRBD2. The length of the CDR3 is 15 residues. Germline V gene sequence: CDR1 SGHDT, CDR2 YYEEEE. With V trimmed by 7 bases and J by 5 bases, 12 bases remained unmatched. The CDR3 bases are TGTGCCAGCCACGCAGCGGGAAAGACAAACAATGAGCAGTTCTTC. It is translated as CASHAAGKTNNEQFF.

V is TRBV6-5 and J is TRBJ2-7, with D possibly TRBD1 on 6 matching bases. The length of the CDR3 is 14 residues. The germline gives CDR1 MNHEY, CDR2 SVGAGI. Trimming shortened V by 6 bases and J by 3 bases, and 15 bases separated the two germline ends. DNA for the CDR3: TGTGCCAGCAGCCCGAGGCAGGGGATCTACGAGCAGTACTTC. The encoded protein is CASSPRQGIYEQYF.

The chain couples TRBV7-2 to TRBJ2-7; the match to TRBD2 covers 10 bases. Germline V gives CDR1 SGHTA, CDR2 FQGNSA. V was pared by 10 bases and J by 2 bases, with 11 bases of the junction left unmatched. The CDR3 has 15 amino acids. The CDR3 reads CAIGRSGGTAYEQYF. The CDR3 DNA reads TGTGCCATCGGACGTAGCGGGGGGACCGCCTACGAGCAGTACTTC.

This rearrangement joins TRBV5-6 to TRBJ1-6; no clear D gene. V lost 4 bases, J lost 10 bases, and 27 bases lay in between. The CDR3 totals 18 residues. The germline V gene has CDR1 SGHDT and CDR2 YYEEEE. Here the CDR3 DNA reads TGTGCCAGCAGCCCCTACGAGAGTCGTGTACCAGGCGGGTCACCCCTCCACTTT. It specifies CASSPYESRVPGGSPLHF. The full variable domain, in which reference TRBV5-6 and TRBJ1-6 provide the parts outside the CDR3, is DAGVTQSPTHLIKTRGQQVTLRCSPKSGHDTVSWYQQALGQGPQFIFQYYEEEERQRGNFPDRFSGHQFPNYSSELNVNALLLGDSALYLCASSPYESRVPGGSPLHFGNGTRLTVT.

This chain joins TRBV5-4 and TRBJ1-2; D might be TRBD1 (6 bases). With 4 bases removed from V and 0 bases from J, the gap between germline ends came to 19 bases. The CDR3 has 17 residues. Germline CDR1 reads SGHNT; CDR2 reads YYREEE (reference sequence). CDR3 loop: CASSRDRPSGPNYGYTF. DNA for the CDR3: TGTGCCAGCAGCCGTGACAGGCCAAGTGGTCCTAACTATGGCTACACCTTC.

V is TRBV19 and J is TRBJ1-1; D uncertain. The V gene's germline CDR1 is LNHDA and CDR2 SQIVND (reference sequence). The CDR3 runs to 13 residues. V was cut by 10 bases and J by 1 base, with 13 bases left in between. Here the CDR3 reads CANRLRGNTEAFF. In DNA, the CDR3 is TGTGCCAACAGACTGCGGGGGAACACTGAAGCTTTCTTT.

This clone was seen a few times. This chain connects TRBV19 to TRBJ2-2; D uncertain. Germline V gives CDR1 LNHDA, CDR2 SQIVND (reference sequence). The germline V and J ends were trimmed by 3 bases and 7 bases, with 12 bases remaining between them. This CDR3 has 14 amino acids. CDR3 in DNA: TGTGCCAGTAGTATGCGGCATAATATCGGGGAGCTGTTTTTT. This sequence encodes CASSMRHNIGELFF.

This clone appeared once. The rearrangement uses TRBV4-2 and TRBJ1-2; D is possibly TRBD1 (5 bases). The germline V gene encodes CDR1 LGHNA and CDR2 YNFKEQ. The CDR3 is 16 residues long. Trimming left V 2 bases short and J 1 base short, with 14 bases between. CDR3 nucleotides: TGTGCCAGCAGCCAACCGCCCAGGGTCGGTAACTATGGCTACACCTTC. Translating gives CASSQPPRVGNYGYTF.

The chain recombines TRBV25-1 with TRBJ1-2; 8 bases match TRBD1. V lost 2 bases and J lost 4; bases outside the gene matches: 9. Germline lookup yields CDR1 MGHDK and CDR2 SYGVNS. The CDR3 runs 16 residues. The DNA for the CDR3 is TGTGCCAGCAGTGAAGCAGGGGGCTCCGCCTCCTATGGCTACACCTTC. It codes for CASSEAGGSASYGYTF.

The gene calls are TRBV28 and TRBJ2-1; D unresolved. V shed 5 bases and J shed 1 base, with 15 bases lying between them. The CDR3 totals 16 residues. Germline lookup yields CDR1 MDHEN and CDR2 SYDVKM. CDR3 sequence reads: CASSLPRVLSYNEQFF. The CDR3 DNA sequence: TGTGCCAGCAGTCTCCCCCGGGTACTATCCTACAATGAGCAGTTCTTC.

The V gene is TRBV5-1, the J gene TRBJ1-1; 7 bases are shared with TRBD1. Looked up from germline, CDR1 is SGHRS and CDR2 is YFSETQ. V dropped 0 bases and J dropped 0; count of bases not matched to a gene: 5. This CDR3 region has 16 residues. CDR3 DNA sequence: TGCGCCAGCAGCTTGGCCAGGGGGGCATTGAACACTGAAGCTTTCTTT. This sequence encodes CASSLARGALNTEAFF.

This clone was detected only once. The chain uses TRBV27 and TRBJ2-1; TRBD2 aligns across 7 bases. The germline V gene encodes CDR1 MNHEY and CDR2 SMNVEV (reference sequence). Trimming removed 2 bases from V and 4 bases from J; junction bases left unmatched: 5. The CDR3 runs 15 residues. CDR3 amino acids: CASSLGRTRYNEQFF. The CDR3 region has the DNA TGTGCCAGCAGTTTAGGGAGGACTAGGTACAATGAGCAGTTCTTC.

The chain is built from TRBV7-8 and TRBJ2-5, with 12 bases that match TRBD1. From germline, CDR1 is SGHVS and CDR2 FQNEAQ. V was pared by 11 bases and J by 1 base, with 5 bases of the junction left unmatched. The CDR3 length is 14 residues. For the CDR3, the DNA is TGTGCCGGACAGGGACAGGGGGCCCAAGAGACCCAGTACTTC. Translated: CAGQGQGAQETQYF. Full variable domain (rest looked up from reference TRBV7-8 and TRBJ2-5): GAGVSQSPRYKVAKRGQDVALRCDPISGHVSLFWYQQALGQGPEFLTYFQNEAQLDKSGLPSDRFFAERPEGSVSTLKIQRTQQEDSAVYLCAGQGQGAQETQYFGPGTRLLVL.

The chain carries TRBV4-2 and TRBJ1-2; weak D call: TRBD1 (6 bases). The CDR3 is made up of 16 amino acids. Trimming left V 0 bases short and J 1 base short, with 12 bases between. CDR1 is LGHNA and CDR2 is YNFKEQ in the germline V gene. The CDR3 nucleotides are TGTGCCAGCAGCCAAGATATCGGGACATTTAACTATGGCTACACCTTC. Encoded protein: CASSQDIGTFNYGYTF.

This chain connects TRBV18 to TRBJ2-2; D uncertain. V lost 3 bases to trimming and J lost 1 base, with 3 bases between them. Per the germline V gene, CDR1 is KGHSH and CDR2 is LQKENI. This CDR3 is 13 amino acids long. CDR3: CASSPWNTGELFF. In DNA, the CDR3 is TGTGCCAGCTCACCCTGGAACACCGGGGAGCTGTTTTTT.

This chain joins TRBV27 and TRBJ2-2; 9 bases line up with TRBD1. Trimming at V came to 3 bases and at J to 3 bases, leaving 8 bases not matched to a gene. Germline V lookup: CDR1 MNHEY, CDR2 SMNVEV (reference sequence). CDR3 length: 17 residues. CDR3 protein: CASSFPTGTGYTGELFF. The CDR3 nucleotides are TGTGCCAGCAGTTTCCCAACCGGGACAGGGTACACCGGGGAGCTGTTTTTT.

J is TRBJ1-1 and V is TRBV4-3; TRBD1 agrees at 7 bases. V dropped 1 base and J dropped 0; count of bases not matched to a gene: 11. The CDR3 runs 18 residues. Germline assignment: CDR1 LGHNA and CDR2 YSLEER. CDR3 in DNA: TGCGCCAGCAGCCAAGCTCATGGGGGGCAGGGGGTGAACACTGAAGCTTTCTTT. Its protein product is CASSQAHGGQGVNTEAFF.